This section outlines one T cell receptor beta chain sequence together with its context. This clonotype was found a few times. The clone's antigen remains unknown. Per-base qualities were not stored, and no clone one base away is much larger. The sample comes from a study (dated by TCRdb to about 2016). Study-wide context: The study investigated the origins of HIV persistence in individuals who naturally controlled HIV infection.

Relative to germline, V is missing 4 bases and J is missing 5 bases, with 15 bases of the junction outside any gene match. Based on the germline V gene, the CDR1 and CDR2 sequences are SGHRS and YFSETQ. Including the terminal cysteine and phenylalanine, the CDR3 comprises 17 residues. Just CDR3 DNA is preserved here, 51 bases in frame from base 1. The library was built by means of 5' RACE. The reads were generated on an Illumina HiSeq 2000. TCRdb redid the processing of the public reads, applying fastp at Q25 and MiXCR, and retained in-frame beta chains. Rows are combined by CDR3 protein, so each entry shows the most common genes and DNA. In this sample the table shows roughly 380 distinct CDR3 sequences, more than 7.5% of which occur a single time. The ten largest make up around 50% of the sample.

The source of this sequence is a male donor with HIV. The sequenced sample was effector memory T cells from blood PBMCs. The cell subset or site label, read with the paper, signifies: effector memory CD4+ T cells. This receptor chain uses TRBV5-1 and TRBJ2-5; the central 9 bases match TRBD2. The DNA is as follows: TGCGCCAGCAGCCCGGCACGGGGCGGGGGGGCCTCGGAGACCCAGTACTTC. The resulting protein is CASSPARGGGASETQYF. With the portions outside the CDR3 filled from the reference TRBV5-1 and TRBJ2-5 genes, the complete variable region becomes KAGVTQTPRYLIKTRGQQVTLSCSPISGHRSVSWYQQTPGQGLQFLFEYFSETQRNKGNFPGRFSGRQFSNSRSEMNVSTLELGDSALYLCASSPARGGGASETQYFGPGTRLLVL.